The entry below describes one T cell receptor (beta chain). The assay was immunoSEQ multiplex PCR, and TCRdb's table has in-frame clones only and misses some. In the table there are a few hundred thousand clones, around 87% of which are singletons. This entry is derived from a study of blood T cell repertoires in COVID-19. In the study overall: There were acute and convalescent COVID-19 samples, and they came from the United States, Italy and Spain. PBMCs, B-cell-depleted T cells, or T cells provided the cDNA or gDNA that made up the material.

Losses at the gene ends were 0 bases for V and 1 base for J; bases not matched to a gene: 5. CDR3 length equals 16 residues. In germline, CDR1 is LGHNA, CDR2 YNFKEQ. The sequence came from a man between 35 and 55 years old in a cohort exposed to, infected with or recovered from COVID-19 (not recorded which). The sequenced sample was PBMCs or T cells enriched from blood (not recorded which). The V call is TRBV4-2, the J call TRBJ2-5; 7 positions agree with TRBD2. The DNA of the CDR3 is TGTGCCAGCAGCCAAGATTTGGGCGGGGGCCAAGAGACCCAGTACTTC. It encodes CASSQDLGGGQETQYF.